A single sample is the source of the 18 T cell receptor beta chains below, sequenced in a study of memory CD4+ T cells and cytomegalovirus serostatus (dated 2019 in TCRdb). Single viable CD3+CD4+CD8-CD45RO+ cells were sorted as memory CD4+ T cells on a FACSAria II. The receptor library was made with the immunoSEQ multiplex PCR assay. TCRdb stores this immuneACCESS table with in-frame sequences only. Part of the clones is absent; in the studies checked, under half of the shortfall reflects unresolved V genes, and no reason is known for the rest. The sample table lists 27,000 or so clones, about 78% of them with a count of one. Jointly, the top ten make up about 1% of the sample. The sequencing sample was made of memory CD4+ T cells from blood. These receptors were collected from an adult in good health and CMV-seronegative.

The chain recombines TRBV19 with TRBJ1-2; D may be TRBD1 (5 bases). This CDR3 has 17 amino acids. CDR1 is LNHDA, CDR2 SQIVND, per germline (reference sequence). Trimming left V 3 bases short and J 2 bases short, with 19 bases between. DNA of the CDR3: TGTGCCAGTAGTATCGCCGGGGGAGGCCAAAACAACTATGGCTACACCTTC. Translated: CASSIAGGGQNNYGYTF.

This clone showed up just a few times. The gene calls are TRBV18 and TRBJ1-5; 8 nucleotides line up with TRBD1. V was pared by 4 bases and J by 3 bases, with 8 bases of the junction left unmatched. Germline values: CDR1 KGHSH, CDR2 LQKENI. This CDR3 contains 16 residues. The DNA for the CDR3 is TGTGCCAGCTCACTCCAACGGACAGGGAACAATCAGCCCCAGCATTTT. Translated, it gives CASSLQRTGNNQPQHF.

The chain couples TRBV18 to TRBJ2-3; the D gene is possibly TRBD2 (6 bases). The CDR3 contains 15 residues. The germline V gene has CDR1 KGHSH and CDR2 LQKENI. V lost 3 bases, J lost 4 bases, and 14 bases lay in between. The CDR3, as DNA: TGTGCCAGCTCACCGGGACTTGGGCCAGCAGATACGCAGTATTTT. Protein product: CASSPGLGPADTQYF.

This rearrangement joins TRBV10-2 to TRBJ2-3, with D possibly matching TRBD2 (5 bases). V gave up 7 bases and J gave up 5 bases, with 19 bases separating them. CDR1 WSHSY and CDR2 SAAADI come from the germline V gene. There are 15 residues in the CDR3. The DNA for the CDR3 is TGCGCCAGCACAGACTACACCAGGCTGGGAGATACGCAGTATTTT. This translates into CASTDYTRLGDTQYF.

V gene TRBV9 combines with J gene TRBJ2-1, with 11 nucleotides matching TRBD1. The CDR3 extends over 17 amino acids. Germline values: CDR1 SGDLS, CDR2 YYNGEE. Losses at the gene ends were 2 bases for V and 7 bases for J; bases not matched to a gene: 11. The CDR3 bases are TGTGCCAGCAGCGTCTCCATCCGGACAGGGGGCCAGAATGAGCAGTTCTTC. Its translation is CASSVSIRTGGQNEQFF.

The chain recombines TRBV18 with TRBJ2-3; D possibly corresponds to TRBD2 (6 bases). CDR1 and CDR2 from the germline V gene are KGHSH and LQKENI. V was cut by 6 bases and J by 5 bases, with 12 bases left in between. This CDR3 comprises 13 residues. The CDR3 sequence is CASSPRREDTQYF. CDR3 nucleotides: TGTGCCAGCTCCCCAAGGAGGGAAGATACGCAGTATTTT. The full variable domain, with the rest looked up from reference TRBV18 and TRBJ2-3, is NAGVMQNPRHLVRRRGQEARLRCSPMKGHSHVYWYRQLPEEGLKFMVYLQKENIIDESGMPKERFSAEFPKEGPSILRIQQVVRGDSAAYFCASSPRREDTQYFGPGTRLTVL.

There are a few counts of this clone. This chain links TRBV29-1 with TRBJ1-2; 7 bases match TRBD1. This CDR3 contains 12 residues. CDR1 is SQVTM, CDR2 ANQGSEA, per germline. V was pared by 6 bases and J by 7 bases, with 8 bases of the junction left unmatched. The CDR3 region has the DNA TGCAGCGTAGACAGGGACCGGCTTGGCTACACCTTC. Amino acids: CSVDRDRLGYTF.

This chain joins TRBV6-1 and TRBJ1-1; TRBD1 aligns across 8 bases. This CDR3 spans 19 amino acids. Per germline, CDR1 MNHNS and CDR2 SASEGT. V lost 3 bases, J lost 1 base, and 16 bases stayed unmatched. The CDR3 spells CASSDGYPLDRAWNTEAFF. The CDR3 DNA reads TGTGCCAGCAGTGATGGGTACCCGTTGGACAGGGCTTGGAACACTGAAGCTTTCTTT.

J is TRBJ1-4 and V is TRBV7-2; D unresolved. The ends were cut back, 5 bases at V and 3 bases at J, with 1 base in the middle. Germline assignment: CDR1 SGHTA and CDR2 FQGNSA. The CDR3 runs 11 residues. This chain's CDR3 is CASSANEKLFF. The CDR3 nucleotides are TGTGCCAGCAGCGCTAATGAAAAACTGTTTTTT.

This chain links TRBV4-3 with TRBJ2-1; unclear D gene. V lost 3 bases, J lost 7 bases, and 25 bases lay in between. Germline loops: CDR1 LGHNA, CDR2 YSLEER. The length of the CDR3 is 18 residues. As DNA, the CDR3 is TGCGCCAGCAGCCAGTATGAGAGTAGGGCAGTAAACGGTAATGAGCAGTTCTTC. It yields the protein CASSQYESRAVNGNEQFF.

This clone was observed once. The rearrangement links TRBV4-3 to TRBJ1-3; no definite D call. Germline V gene lookup returns CDR1 LGHNA and CDR2 YSLEER. The V and J ends lost 0 bases and 0 bases respectively, with 12 bases between them. The length of the CDR3 is 17 residues. This CDR3 is CASSQDILRVSGNTIYF. CDR3 sequence (DNA): TGCGCCAGCAGCCAAGATATTCTCCGAGTCTCTGGAAACACCATATATTTT.

The CDR3 region is CASSLRPGQGYEQYF. As DNA, the CDR3 is TGTGCCAGCAGCCTGCGTCCGGGACAGGGCTACGAGCAGTACTTC. The genes are TRBV4-2 and TRBJ2-7, with 9 nucleotides matching TRBD1. Germline CDR1 is LGHNA and CDR2 is YNFKEQ. The trim removed 4 bases at V and 3 bases at J, leaving 7 bases unmatched. There are 15 residues in the CDR3.

The chain couples TRBV2 to TRBJ1-5; no definite D call. Germline V gives CDR1 SNHLY, CDR2 FYNNEI. Deletions cut 4 bases from V and 4 bases from J, with 11 bases between. This CDR3 region has 14 residues. This CDR3 reads CASSGTMENQPQHF. Here the CDR3 DNA reads TGTGCCAGCAGTGGGACCATGGAGAATCAGCCCCAGCATTTT.

The J gene is TRBJ1-6, the V gene TRBV11-2; 7 nucleotides match TRBD1. Germline V gives CDR1 SGHAT, CDR2 FQNNGV. The CDR3 runs 17 residues. Trimming took 1 base from V and 7 from J; bases not matched to a gene: 10. DNA for the CDR3: TGTGCCAGCAGCTTAGTGCAAGCTGGGACAGTAAATTCACCCCTCCACTTT. Amino acids: CASSLVQAGTVNSPLHF.

The chain couples TRBV27 to TRBJ2-1, with TRBD2 matching 8 bases. Germline assignment: CDR1 MNHEY and CDR2 SMNVEV (reference sequence). The CDR3 has 12 amino acids. The junction had 2 bases not matched to a gene; V was cut back by 5 bases and J by 8 bases. The CDR3 here is CASSRGGHEQFF. The CDR3 DNA reads as TGTGCCAGCAGTCGCGGGGGGCATGAGCAGTTCTTC.

The chain is built from TRBV30 and TRBJ2-5, with 9 bases identical to TRBD1. The V and J ends lost 7 bases and 4 bases, in that order; junction bases with no gene match: 7. The length of the CDR3 is 13 residues. The germline V gene has CDR1 GTSNPN and CDR2 SVGIG (reference sequence). CDR3 amino acids: CALQGAPGETQYF. The CDR3 DNA reads as TGTGCCTTACAGGGGGCGCCGGGAGAGACCCAGTACTTC.

The V gene is TRBV10-3, the J gene TRBJ1-1; D call uncertain. The CDR3 consists of 14 residues. Trimming left V 2 bases short and J 2 bases short, with 9 bases between. Germline assignment: CDR1 ENHRY and CDR2 SYGVKD. The chain's CDR3 is CAISEIGKNTEAFF. Here the CDR3 DNA reads TGTGCCATCAGTGAGATAGGGAAAAACACTGAAGCTTTCTTT.

The rearrangement links TRBV19 to TRBJ2-2; 12 bases map to TRBD2. In germline, CDR1 is LNHDA, CDR2 SQIVND (reference sequence). The CDR3 consists of 16 residues. With V trimmed by 2 bases and J by 3 bases, 1 base remained unmatched. The CDR3 protein is CASSIRTSGDTGELFF. In nucleotides, the CDR3 is TGTGCCAGTAGTATAAGGACTAGCGGGGACACCGGGGAGCTGTTTTTT.